The source of this TCR beta chain is a study of CD8+ T cells in alopecia areata. On the study more broadly: For the treated group, dosing was oral tofacitinib at 5 to 10 mg twice daily. Tofacitinib exposure lasted 6 to 18 months, followed by 6 months off drug. Study-level results: Tofacitinib delivered significant drops in scalp clonality and in expanded CD8+ clones among the top 100.

This clone showed up just a few times. Its matching antigen is unknown. Treatment here: oral pan-JAK inhibitor, 5-10 mg twice daily. Alopecia areata patients provided lesional scalp punch biopsies and peripheral blood, both collected for the study. Extraction and reverse transcription of RNA yielded cDNA as the sequencing template. Measured with immunoSEQ multiplex PCR; TCRdb has only the in-frame clones, and not every one. The data hold some 170,000 clones, with roughly 63% observed a single time. The V end lost 0 bases, the J end lost 8 bases, and 12 bases lay between the germline ends. Germline lookup yields CDR1 SGDLS and CDR2 YYNGEE. The CDR3 contains 14 residues.

Source: CD4+ T cells sorted from blood, taken between weeks 55 and 65, from a patient treated with tofacitinib. The receptor was derived from a human donor with alopecia areata. The rearrangement links TRBV9 to TRBJ1-5; D gene ambiguous. CDR3 loop: CASSVAPGPEPQHF. The CDR3 DNA reads TGTGCCAGCAGCGTAGCACCCGGGCCCGAGCCCCAGCATTTT.